One sample yielded the 28 T cell receptor beta chains listed below, sequenced in a study of blood T cell repertoires in COVID-19. TCRdb's table, derived via immunoSEQ multiplex PCR, lists solely in-frame clones and lacks some. Among about 160,000 clones listed, roughly 87% were seen once. The specimen sequenced was peripheral blood. These receptors were obtained from a woman aged 60 to 75 who had recovered from COVID-19.

The CDR3 loop reads CASSREFGYGYTF. In DNA form, the CDR3 reads TGTGCCAGCAGTCGGGAGTTCGGCTATGGCTACACCTTC. The chain combines TRBV27 with TRBJ1-2, with unresolved D. Per germline, CDR1 MNHEY and CDR2 SMNVEV (reference sequence). V was shortened by 5 bases and J by 4 bases, with 11 bases between the two germline ends. This CDR3 contains 13 residues.

This chain links TRBV5-1 with TRBJ2-3, with 7 bases fitting TRBD2. J was trimmed by 0 bases and V by 2 bases; bases with no gene match: 3. CDR1 SGHRS and CDR2 YFSETQ come from the germline V gene. This CDR3 is built from 15 residues. CDR3 protein: CASSFGGTSTDTQYF. CDR3 DNA: TGCGCCAGCAGCTTCGGGGGGACGAGCACAGATACGCAGTATTTT.

This chain connects TRBV28 to TRBJ1-6, with D uncertain. Germline lookup yields CDR1 MDHEN and CDR2 SYDVKM. V lost 4 bases to trimming and J lost 8 bases, with 15 bases between them. The CDR3 runs to 15 residues. The CDR3 nucleotides read TGTGCCAGCAGTTACCCCCAGACCGGAGATTCACCCCTCCACTTT. This sequence encodes CASSYPQTGDSPLHF.

The chain combines TRBV27 with TRBJ1-4; a weak D match, TRBD1 (6 bases). Germline V gene lookup returns CDR1 MNHEY and CDR2 SMNVEV (reference sequence). The germline V and J ends were trimmed by 6 bases and 3 bases, with 11 bases remaining between them. The CDR3 spans 14 residues. The CDR3 coding sequence is TGTGCCAGCAGCCGCCCAGGGGCTAATGAAAAACTGTTTTTT. Translating gives CASSRPGANEKLFF.

The genes are TRBV28 and TRBJ2-5, with TRBD2 as a possible D gene (6 bases). The CDR3 length is 15 residues. Trimming took 6 bases from V and 4 from J, leaving 18 bases between them. Germline CDR1 reads MDHEN; CDR2 reads SYDVKM. CDR3 DNA sequence: TGTGCCAGCAGCTTGGTGGTGACGGGGGTAGAGACCCAGTACTTC. It encodes CASSLVVTGVETQYF.

The rearrangement links TRBV5-1 to TRBJ2-7; maybe TRBD1 (5 bases). Per germline, CDR1 SGHRS and CDR2 YFSETQ. CDR3 length: 15 amino acids. V was shortened by 4 bases and J by 3 bases, with 17 bases between the two germline ends. The CDR3 spells CASSPEQGIHYEQYF. DNA of the CDR3: TGCGCCAGCAGCCCCGAGCAGGGAATACACTACGAGCAGTACTTC.

This clone has just one count. Other DNA sequences in this specimen translate into the identical CDR3. The V call is TRBV2, the J call TRBJ1-5; D perhaps matches TRBD1 (6 bases). The CDR3 contains 13 residues. Germline V CDR1 and CDR2: SNHLY, FYNNEI. V was trimmed by 4 bases and J by 4 bases, leaving 8 bases between them. The CDR3 DNA reads TGTGCCAGCAGTGGGCAGGGGAATCAGCCCCAGCATTTT. Amino acids: CASSGQGNQPQHF.

The sample holds a few counts of this clone. The V gene is TRBV27, the J gene TRBJ1-6; D gene unclear. The V gene lost 5 bases and the J gene lost 7 bases, with 12 bases spanning the gap. Germline V gene lookup returns CDR1 MNHEY and CDR2 SMNVEV (reference sequence). The CDR3 consists of 14 residues. CDR3 DNA sequence: TGTGCCAGCAGTAGGACGGGAGCAAATTCACCCCTCCACTTT. Protein sequence: CASSRTGANSPLHF.

V is TRBV19 and J is TRBJ2-2; maybe TRBD1 (6 bases). Trimming took 9 bases from V and 1 from J, leaving 12 bases between them. In germline, CDR1 is LNHDA, CDR2 SQIVND (reference sequence). CDR3 length: 14 amino acids. The CDR3 region is CASTGTRNTGELFF. The DNA for the CDR3 is TGTGCCAGCACCGGGACAAGGAACACCGGGGAGCTGTTTTTT.

The chain couples TRBV5-1 to TRBJ2-7; TRBD1 matches 11 bases. The CDR3 consists of 15 residues. Germline V lookup: CDR1 SGHRS, CDR2 YFSETQ. Trimming took 1 base from V and 6 from J; bases not matched to a gene: 6. As DNA, the CDR3 is TGCGCCAGCAGCTTGCTAGCCGGACAGGGGGCCGAGCAGTACTTC. Translating it yields CASSLLAGQGAEQYF.

The chain links TRBV6-2 or TRBV6-3 to TRBJ1-2, with 7 bases identical to TRBD1. Looked up from germline, CDR1 is MNHEY and CDR2 is SVGEGT. Trimming took 1 base from V and 2 from J; bases not matched to a gene: 7. CDR3 length: 16 residues. CDR3: CASSYFRTGGNYGYTF. The CDR3 DNA is TGTGCCAGCAGTTACTTTCGGACAGGCGGGAACTATGGCTACACCTTC.

In this sample, this clone turned up a few times. The chain joins TRBV5-1 to TRBJ2-7, with TRBD1 as a possible D gene (6 bases). V was shortened by 1 base and J by 2 bases, with 13 bases between the two germline ends. This CDR3 contains 15 residues. Germline CDR1 is SGHRS and CDR2 is YFSETQ. CDR3 in amino acids: CASSLTGSYAYEQYF. The CDR3, as DNA: TGCGCCAGCAGCTTGACAGGGAGTTACGCCTACGAGCAGTACTTC.

This chain links TRBV11-2 with TRBJ2-7, with no clear D. The germline V gene has CDR1 SGHAT and CDR2 FQNNGV. The CDR3 runs to 14 residues. Between the trimmed V and J ends, which lost 5 bases and 0 bases, there was a span of 11 bases. The CDR3 protein is CASSPPLSSYEQYF. CDR3 DNA: TGTGCCAGCAGCCCCCCCCTCAGCTCCTACGAGCAGTACTTC. The full variable domain, completed using reference TRBV11-2 and TRBJ2-7, is EAGVAQSPRYKIIEKRQSVAFWCNPISGHATLYWYQQILGQGPKLLIQFQNNGVVDDSQLPKDRFSAERLKGVDSTLKIQPAKLEDSAVYLCASSPPLSSYEQYFGPGTRLTVT.

The V gene is TRBV7-2, the J gene TRBJ1-1; D is undetermined. Looked up from germline, CDR1 is SGHTA and CDR2 is FQGNSA. Trimming removed 0 bases at V and 3 bases at J, with 8 bases between. The CDR3 loop spans 14 amino acids. The CDR3 nucleotides read TGTGCCAGCAGCTTAGCGTCAGGCCACACTGAAGCTTTCTTT. Its protein product is CASSLASGHTEAFF. Filled out from reference TRBV7-2 and TRBJ1-1, the complete variable domain reads GAGVSQSPSNKVTEKGKDVELRCDPISGHTALYWYRQSLGQGLEFLIYFQGNSAPDKSGLPSDRFSAERTGGSVSTLTIQRTQQEDSAVYLCASSLASGHTEAFFGQGTRLTVV.

The chain combines TRBV11-1 with TRBJ2-1; 10 nucleotides line up with TRBD2. Germline trimming cut 2 bases from V and 9 bases from J; bases unmatched to any gene: 7. The CDR3 is made up of 15 amino acids. Germline-derived CDR1 and CDR2 are SGHAT and FQDESV (reference sequence). For the CDR3, the DNA is TGTGCCAGCAGCTTAAAGCGGGGGGGCCACACTGAGCAGTTCTTC. It translates to CASSLKRGGHTEQFF.

This clone was seen only a few times. This chain uses TRBV5-4 with TRBJ1-2; 10 nucleotides line up with TRBD1. CDR1 and CDR2 (germline): SGHNT, YYREEE (reference sequence). This CDR3 is 15 amino acids long. J was trimmed by 4 bases and V by 3 bases; bases with no gene match: 6. CDR3 sequence (DNA): TGTGCCAGCAGCTCCCAGACAGGGGGCAGCTATGGCTACACCTTC. Protein product: CASSSQTGGSYGYTF.

This clone occurred once. The chain joins TRBV6-5 to TRBJ1-3, with TRBD1 identical over 7 bases. The CDR3 loop spans 13 amino acids. Germline V gives CDR1 MNHEY, CDR2 SVGAGI. The ends lost 6 bases at V and 4 bases at J; junction bases unmatched: 3. The CDR3 loop is CASSQGQGNTIYF. The CDR3 coding sequence is TGTGCCAGCAGCCAGGGACAGGGAAACACCATATATTTT.

V and J are TRBV29-1 and TRBJ1-1; 9 nucleotides align to TRBD1. The germline gives CDR1 SQVTM, CDR2 ANQGSEA. V shed 4 bases and J 4 bases; nucleotides not matched to a gene: 7. The CDR3 contains 14 residues. CDR3 DNA: TGCAGCGTTGGGGGGGACAGGGTTGGCACTGAAGCTTTCTTT. Translating gives CSVGGDRVGTEAFF.

This chain connects TRBV5-1 to TRBJ2-2; 10 positions agree with TRBD2. V was pared by 4 bases and J by 4 bases, with 7 bases of the junction left unmatched. The CDR3 contains 16 residues. Germline CDR1 and CDR2: SGHRS and YFSETQ. Written as DNA, the CDR3 is TGCGCCAGCAGCCTTGGACTAGCGGAGGGCACCGGGGAGCTGTTTTTT. Translated, it gives CASSLGLAEGTGELFF.

The genes are TRBV11-2 and TRBJ2-5; 8 nucleotides align to TRBD1. This CDR3 comprises 14 residues. CDR1 SGHAT and CDR2 FQNNGV come from the germline V gene. The J segment lost 4 bases and the V segment lost 5 bases, leaving 6 bases of the junction unmatched. The CDR3 nucleotides read TGTGCCAGCAGCCTCCCTACAGGGGGAGAGACCCAGTACTTC. Translation gives CASSLPTGGETQYF.

This rearrangement joins TRBV11-3 to TRBJ2-5, with TRBD2 as a possible D gene (5 bases). With 5 bases removed from V and 5 bases from J, the gap between germline ends came to 18 bases. The V gene's germline CDR1 is SGHNT and CDR2 YENEEA. The CDR3 covers 15 residues. The CDR3 spells CASSPEGVGRETQYF. The CDR3 bases are TGTGCCAGCAGCCCAGAGGGCGTTGGAAGGGAGACCCAGTACTTC.

The chain employs TRBV29-1 and TRBJ2-5; D gene unclear. Trimming removed 4 bases from V and 2 bases from J, with 11 bases in between. The CDR3 extends over 13 amino acids. Germline V CDR1 and CDR2: SQVTM, ANQGSEA. The CDR3 sequence: CSVVPGSQETQYF. In nucleotides, the CDR3 is TGCAGCGTTGTTCCAGGTTCACAAGAGACCCAGTACTTC.

The gene calls are TRBV18 and TRBJ1-1; possible D gene TRBD1, 5 bases. Germline V gives CDR1 KGHSH, CDR2 LQKENI. Trimming took 4 bases from V and 1 from J, leaving 13 bases between them. This CDR3 spans 15 amino acids. The CDR3 nucleotides are TGTGCCAGCTCACTGGGGGGTATACCGAACACTGAAGCTTTCTTT. Protein product: CASSLGGIPNTEAFF.

In this sample, this clone turned up once. This chain joins TRBV5-1 and TRBJ2-3, with a possible D match to TRBD2 (6 bases). Germline V gives CDR1 SGHRS, CDR2 YFSETQ. This CDR3 contains 15 residues. The V end lost 4 bases, the J end lost 2 bases, and 14 bases lay between the germline ends. Here the CDR3 DNA reads TGCGCCAGCAGCGGTCGGGAGAGCCTCACAGATACGCAGTATTTT. Its translation is CASSGRESLTDTQYF.

The V call is TRBV19, the J call TRBJ2-7, with TRBD1 identical over 7 bases. V gave up 11 bases and J gave up 2 bases; unmatched junction bases: 6. Per the germline V gene, CDR1 is LNHDA and CDR2 is SQIVND (reference sequence). The length of the CDR3 is 12 residues. This CDR3 reads CAGPGQPYEQYF. CDR3 DNA: TGTGCCGGCCCGGGACAGCCCTACGAGCAGTACTTC.

This clone was seen a few times. The chain couples TRBV7-3 to TRBJ2-7, with D tentatively TRBD2 (6 bases). Per the germline V gene, CDR1 is SGHTA and CDR2 is FQGTGA. The V and J ends lost 4 bases and 6 bases respectively, with 25 bases between them. The CDR3 loop spans 17 amino acids. This CDR3 is CASSSYPGGIRGGEQYF. The DNA for the CDR3 is TGTGCCAGCAGCTCCTACCCTGGCGGGATCAGAGGCGGCGAGCAGTACTTC. Variable domain in full (rest from reference TRBV7-3 and TRBJ2-7): GAGVSQTPSNKVTEKGKYVELRCDPISGHTALYWYRQSLGQGPEFLIYFQGTGAADDSGLPNDRFFAVRPEGSVSTLKIQRTERGDSAVYLCASSSYPGGIRGGEQYFGPGTRLTVT.

V is TRBV5-1 and J is TRBJ1-4, with 8 nucleotides matching TRBD1. There are 16 residues in the CDR3. The V gene end was trimmed by 4 bases and the J gene end by 0 bases; junction bases not matched to a gene: 5. Germline CDR1 SGHRS, CDR2 YFSETQ. The CDR3 coding sequence is TGCGCCAGCAGCCTGGGACAGGCTACAACTAATGAAAAACTGTTTTTT. Translating gives CASSLGQATTNEKLFF.

V usage is TRBV5-1 and J usage is TRBJ2-2, with D uncertain. The germline V gene encodes CDR1 SGHRS and CDR2 YFSETQ. V lost 4 bases to trimming and J lost 0 bases, with 4 bases between them. The length of the CDR3 is 13 residues. This chain's CDR3 is CASSLANTGELFF. The CDR3 DNA reads as TGCGCCAGCAGCCTTGCGAACACCGGGGAGCTGTTTTTT. Full variable domain (outside the CDR3, taken from reference TRBV5-1 and TRBJ2-2): KAGVTQTPRYLIKTRGQQVTLSCSPISGHRSVSWYQQTPGQGLQFLFEYFSETQRNKGNFPGRFSGRQFSNSRSEMNVSTLELGDSALYLCASSLANTGELFFGEGSRLTVL.